The rows below give T cell receptor beta chains drawn from one sample of a study of beta chain features in type 1 diabetes. Profiling relied on immunoSEQ multiplex PCR, and the TCRdb table lists in-frame clones only, not all of them. Here the sample spans 250,000 to 300,000 clones, approximately 25% being singletons. What was sequenced was naive CD4+ T cells from blood. These TCRs come from a woman aged 30 to 39 with type 1 diabetes. Both conserved end residues are part of each CDR3. The D gene is left open where the match is weak.

v_gene	len	j_gene	d_gene	CDR3aa
TRBV7-9	12	TRBJ2-7	NA	CASPSPGGEQYF
TRBV4-2	19	TRBJ2-6	TRBD2	CASSLGLAGRRPGANVLTF
TRBV30	12	TRBJ1-3	NA	CANRQSGNTIYF
TRBV19	13	TRBJ1-1	NA	CASSIGENTEAFF
TRBV15	12	TRBJ2-3	NA	CATSRIFGGRYF
TRBV11-2	19	TRBJ2-1	TRBD2	CASSAMTSGITASYNEQFF
TRBV13	13	TRBJ2-3	NA	CASSLLRSDTQYF
TRBV4-1	13	TRBJ1-5	NA	CASSKGLNQPQHF
TRBV2	12	TRBJ1-4	TRBD1	CASGTGPEKLFF
TRBV28	13	TRBJ2-7	TRBD2	CATWTSGEYEQYF
TRBV4-1	16	TRBJ2-5	NA	CASSQGSGERGETQYF
TRBV29-1	15	TRBJ1-2	NA	CSVERWTRADYGYTF
TRBV30	16	TRBJ2-1	TRBD2	CAWRAGLAGVYNEQFF
TRBV5-4	18	TRBJ1-3	NA	CASSLGAAGALSGNTIYF
TRBV2	14	TRBJ2-3	NA	CASSERTSTDTQYF
TRBV28	12	TRBJ2-7	NA	CASSYGQYEQYF
TRBV4-1	16	TRBJ2-2	TRBD2	CASSQGLAGPSGELFF
TRBV28	15	TRBJ2-7	TRBD1	CASSPGDSSDYEQYF
TRBV30	12	TRBJ1-2	NA	CAWKGLNYGYTF
TRBV7-9	15	TRBJ2-1	NA	CASSSFVTGTSEQFF